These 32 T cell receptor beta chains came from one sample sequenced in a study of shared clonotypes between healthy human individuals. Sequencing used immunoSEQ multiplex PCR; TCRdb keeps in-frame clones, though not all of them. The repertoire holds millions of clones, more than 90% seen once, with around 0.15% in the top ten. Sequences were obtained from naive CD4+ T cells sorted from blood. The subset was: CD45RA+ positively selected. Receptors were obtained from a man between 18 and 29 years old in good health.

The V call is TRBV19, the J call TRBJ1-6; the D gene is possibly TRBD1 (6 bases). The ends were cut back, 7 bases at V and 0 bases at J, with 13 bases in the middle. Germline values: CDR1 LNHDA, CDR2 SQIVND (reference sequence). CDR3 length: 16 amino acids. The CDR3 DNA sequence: TGTGCCAGTATGGCACAGGGCCTCTCCTATAATTCACCCCTCCACTTT. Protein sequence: CASMAQGLSYNSPLHF. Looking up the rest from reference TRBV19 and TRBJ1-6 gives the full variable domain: DGGITQSPKYLFRKEGQNVTLSCEQNLNHDAMYWYRQDPGQGLRLIYYSQIVNDFQKGDIAEGYSVSREKKESFPLTVTSAQKNPTAFYLCASMAQGLSYNSPLHFGNGTRLTVT.

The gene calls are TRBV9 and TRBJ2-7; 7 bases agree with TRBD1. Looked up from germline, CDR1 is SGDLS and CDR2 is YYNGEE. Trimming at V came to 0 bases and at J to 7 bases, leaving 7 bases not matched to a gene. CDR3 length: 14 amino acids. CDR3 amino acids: CASSVGTGPGEQYF. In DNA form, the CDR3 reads TGTGCCAGCAGCGTAGGGACAGGCCCGGGGGAGCAGTACTTC.

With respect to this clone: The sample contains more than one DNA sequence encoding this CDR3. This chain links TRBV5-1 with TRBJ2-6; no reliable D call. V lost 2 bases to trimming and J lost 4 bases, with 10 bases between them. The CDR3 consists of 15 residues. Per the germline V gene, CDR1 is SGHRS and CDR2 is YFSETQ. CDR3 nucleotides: TGCGCCAGCAGCTTACGAGTCTCAGGGGCCAACGTCCTGACTTTC. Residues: CASSLRVSGANVLTF.

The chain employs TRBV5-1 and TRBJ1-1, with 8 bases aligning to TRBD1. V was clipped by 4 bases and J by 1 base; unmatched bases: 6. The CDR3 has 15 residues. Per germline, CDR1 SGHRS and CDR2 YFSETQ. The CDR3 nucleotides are TGCGCCAGCAGCGATCCCGGGACAGGGAACACTGAAGCTTTCTTT. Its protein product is CASSDPGTGNTEAFF.

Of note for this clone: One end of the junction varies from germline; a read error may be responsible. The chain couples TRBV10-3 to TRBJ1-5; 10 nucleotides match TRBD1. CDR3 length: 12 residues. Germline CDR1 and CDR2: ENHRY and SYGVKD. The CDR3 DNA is TGTGCCATCAGTGAGTCAGGGGACAGGGGATATTTT. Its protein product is CAISESGDRGYF.

The CDR3 sequence is CASSRTDTGELFF. The CDR3 DNA is TGTGCCAGCAGCCGAACTGACACCGGGGAGCTGTTTTTT. The V and J genes are TRBV7-9 and TRBJ2-2; no reliable D call. The germline V and J ends were trimmed by 5 bases and 3 bases, with 7 bases remaining between them. Germline CDR1 and CDR2: SEHNR and FQNEAQ (reference sequence). The CDR3 is made up of 13 amino acids.

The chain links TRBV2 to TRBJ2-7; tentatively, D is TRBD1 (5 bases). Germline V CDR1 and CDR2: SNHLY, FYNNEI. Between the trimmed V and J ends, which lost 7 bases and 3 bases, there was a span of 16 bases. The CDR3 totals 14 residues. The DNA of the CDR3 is TGTGCCAGCAACCAGGGTGGCGGTATCTACGAGCAGTACTTC. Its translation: CASNQGGGIYEQYF.

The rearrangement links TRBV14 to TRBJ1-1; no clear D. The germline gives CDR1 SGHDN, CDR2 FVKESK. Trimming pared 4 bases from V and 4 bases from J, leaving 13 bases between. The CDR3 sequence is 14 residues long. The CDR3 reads CASSRDLRSTEAFF. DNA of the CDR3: TGTGCCAGCAGCCGAGACCTACGCAGCACTGAAGCTTTCTTT. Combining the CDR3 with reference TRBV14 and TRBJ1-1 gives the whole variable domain EAGVTQFPSHSVIEKGQTVTLRCDPISGHDNLYWYRRVMGKEIKFLLHFVKESKQDESGMPNNRFLAERTGGTYSTLKVQPAELEDSGVYFCASSRDLRSTEAFFGQGTRLTVV.

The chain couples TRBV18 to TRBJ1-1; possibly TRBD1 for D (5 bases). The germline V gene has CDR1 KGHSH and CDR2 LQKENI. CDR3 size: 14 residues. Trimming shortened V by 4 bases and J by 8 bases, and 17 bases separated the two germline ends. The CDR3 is CASSLGHKPDEAFF. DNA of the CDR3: TGTGCCAGCTCACTTGGACACAAGCCCGACGAAGCTTTCTTT.

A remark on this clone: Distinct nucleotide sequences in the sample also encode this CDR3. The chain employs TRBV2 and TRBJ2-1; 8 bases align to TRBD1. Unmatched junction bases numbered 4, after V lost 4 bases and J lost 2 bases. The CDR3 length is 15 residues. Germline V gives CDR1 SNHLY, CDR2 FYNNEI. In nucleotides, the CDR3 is TGTGCCAGCAGTGCCGGACAGGGCCCCTACAATGAGCAGTTCTTC. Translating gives CASSAGQGPYNEQFF. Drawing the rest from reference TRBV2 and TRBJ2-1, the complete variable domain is EPEVTQTPSHQVTQMGQEVILRCVPISNHLYFYWYRQILGQKVEFLVSFYNNEISEKSEIFDDQFSVERPDGSNFTLKIRSTKLEDSAMYFCASSAGQGPYNEQFFGPGTRLTVL.

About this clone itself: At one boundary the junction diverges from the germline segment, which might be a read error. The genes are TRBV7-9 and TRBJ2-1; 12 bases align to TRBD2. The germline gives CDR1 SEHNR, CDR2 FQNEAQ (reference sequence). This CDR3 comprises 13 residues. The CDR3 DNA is TGTGCCAGCAGCTCGGGACTAGCGGGTCCGCATGTCTTC. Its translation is CASSSGLAGPHVF.

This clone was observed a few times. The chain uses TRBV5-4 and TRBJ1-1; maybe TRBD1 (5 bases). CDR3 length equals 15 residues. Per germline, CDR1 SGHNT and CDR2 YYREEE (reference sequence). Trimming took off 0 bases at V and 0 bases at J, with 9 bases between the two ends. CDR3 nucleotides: TGTGCCAGCAGCTTGGAGGGACTGATGAACACTGAAGCTTTCTTT. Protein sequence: CASSLEGLMNTEAFF.

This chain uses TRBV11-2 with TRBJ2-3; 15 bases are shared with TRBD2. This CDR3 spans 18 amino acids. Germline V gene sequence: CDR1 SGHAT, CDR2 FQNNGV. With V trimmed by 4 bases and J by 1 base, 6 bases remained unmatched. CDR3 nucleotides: TGTGCCAGCAGCTCCCGGACTAGCGGGGGGGCCGGCACAGATACGCAGTATTTT. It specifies CASSSRTSGGAGTDTQYF.

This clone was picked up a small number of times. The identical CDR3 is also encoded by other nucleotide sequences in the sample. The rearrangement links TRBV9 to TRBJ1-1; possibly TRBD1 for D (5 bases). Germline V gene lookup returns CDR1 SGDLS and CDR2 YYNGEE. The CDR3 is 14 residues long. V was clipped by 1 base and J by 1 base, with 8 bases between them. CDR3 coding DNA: TGTGCCAGCAGCGTACAGGGAGGGAACACTGAAGCTTTCTTT. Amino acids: CASSVQGGNTEAFF.

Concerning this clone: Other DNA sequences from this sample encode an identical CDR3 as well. The CDR3 here is CASSTTSGGPTGELFF. Written as DNA, the CDR3 is TGTGCCAGTAGTACTACTAGCGGGGGGCCCACCGGGGAGCTGTTTTTT. V usage is TRBV19 and J usage is TRBJ2-2, with 12 bases that match TRBD2. In germline, CDR1 is LNHDA, CDR2 SQIVND (reference sequence). There are 16 residues in the CDR3. Trimming cost V 4 bases and J 4 bases; bases outside gene matches: 4.

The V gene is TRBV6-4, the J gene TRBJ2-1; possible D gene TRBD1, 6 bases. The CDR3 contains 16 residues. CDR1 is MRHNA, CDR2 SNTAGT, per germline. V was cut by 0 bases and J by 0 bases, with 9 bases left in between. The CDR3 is CASSDSTGSSYNEQFF. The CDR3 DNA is TGTGCCAGCAGTGACTCTACAGGGAGCTCCTACAATGAGCAGTTCTTC.

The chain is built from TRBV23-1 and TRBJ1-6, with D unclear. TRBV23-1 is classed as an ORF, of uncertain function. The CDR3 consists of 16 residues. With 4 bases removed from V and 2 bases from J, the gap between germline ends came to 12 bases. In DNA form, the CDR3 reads TGCGCCAGCAGTCCTACGCGCGGGCCCTATAATTCACCCCTCCACTTT. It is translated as CASSPTRGPYNSPLHF.

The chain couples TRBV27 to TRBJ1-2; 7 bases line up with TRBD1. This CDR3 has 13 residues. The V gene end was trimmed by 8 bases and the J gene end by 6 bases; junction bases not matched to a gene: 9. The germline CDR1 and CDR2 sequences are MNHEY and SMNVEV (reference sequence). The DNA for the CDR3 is TGTGCCAGCCAAAGACAGGGAGTTGATGGCTACACCTTC. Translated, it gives CASQRQGVDGYTF.

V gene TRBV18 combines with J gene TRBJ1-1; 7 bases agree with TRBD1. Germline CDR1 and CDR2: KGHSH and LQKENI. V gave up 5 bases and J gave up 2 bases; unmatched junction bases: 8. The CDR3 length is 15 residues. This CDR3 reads CASSSRAGGNTEAFF. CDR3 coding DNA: TGTGCCAGCTCATCACGGGCAGGGGGAAACACTGAAGCTTTCTTT.

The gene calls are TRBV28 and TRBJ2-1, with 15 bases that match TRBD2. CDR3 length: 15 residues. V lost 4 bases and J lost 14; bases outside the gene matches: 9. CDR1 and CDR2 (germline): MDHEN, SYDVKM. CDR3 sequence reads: CASSSPGLAGGLEFF. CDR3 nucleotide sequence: TGTGCCAGCAGTTCCCCGGGACTAGCGGGAGGTCTCGAGTTCTTC.

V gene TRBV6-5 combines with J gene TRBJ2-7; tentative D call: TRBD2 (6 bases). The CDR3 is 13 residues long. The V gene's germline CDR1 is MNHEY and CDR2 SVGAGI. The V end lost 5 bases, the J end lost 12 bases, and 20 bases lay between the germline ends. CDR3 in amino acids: CASSEAPSGSPYF. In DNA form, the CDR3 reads TGTGCCAGCAGTGAAGCCCCATCCGGGAGCCCGTACTTC.

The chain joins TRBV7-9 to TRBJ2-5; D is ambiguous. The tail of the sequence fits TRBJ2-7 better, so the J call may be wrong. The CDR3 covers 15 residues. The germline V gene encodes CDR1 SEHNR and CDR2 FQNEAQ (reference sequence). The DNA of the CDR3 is TGTGCCAGCAGCCCTACCGGCGAGAAGCACTACGAGCAGTACTTC. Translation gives CASSPTGEKHYEQYF.

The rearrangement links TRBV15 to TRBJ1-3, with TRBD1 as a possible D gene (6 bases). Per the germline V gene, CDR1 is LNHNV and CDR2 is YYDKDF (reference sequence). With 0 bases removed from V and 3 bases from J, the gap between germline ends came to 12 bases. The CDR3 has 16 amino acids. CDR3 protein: CATSRERGGFGNTIYF. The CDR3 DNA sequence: TGTGCCACCAGCAGAGAACGGGGGGGCTTTGGAAACACCATATATTTT.

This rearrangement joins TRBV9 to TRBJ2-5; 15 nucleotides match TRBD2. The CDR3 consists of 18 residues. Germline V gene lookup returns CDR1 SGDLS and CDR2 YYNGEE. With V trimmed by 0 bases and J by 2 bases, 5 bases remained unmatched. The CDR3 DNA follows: TGTGCCAGCAGCGTAGCCGGGACTAGCGGGGGGTGGCAAGAGACCCAGTACTTC. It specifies CASSVAGTSGGWQETQYF.

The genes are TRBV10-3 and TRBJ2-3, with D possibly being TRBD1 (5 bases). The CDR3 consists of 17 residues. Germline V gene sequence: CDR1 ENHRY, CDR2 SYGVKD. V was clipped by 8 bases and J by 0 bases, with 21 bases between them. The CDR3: CAIGDRFSLTSTDTQYF. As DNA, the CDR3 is TGTGCCATCGGAGACAGATTTAGCCTTACTAGCACAGATACGCAGTATTTT.

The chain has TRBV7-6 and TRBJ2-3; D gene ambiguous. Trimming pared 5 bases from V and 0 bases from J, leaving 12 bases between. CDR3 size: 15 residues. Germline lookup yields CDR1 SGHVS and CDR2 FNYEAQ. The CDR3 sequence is CASSPFMASTDTQYF. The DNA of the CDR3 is TGTGCCAGCAGCCCCTTCATGGCTAGCACAGATACGCAGTATTTT. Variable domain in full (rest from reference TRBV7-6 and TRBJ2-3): GAGVSQSPRYKVTKRGQDVALRCDPISGHVSLYWYRQALGQGPEFLTYFNYEAQQDKSGLPNDRFSAERPEGSISTLTIQRTEQRDSAMYRCASSPFMASTDTQYFGPGTRLTVL.

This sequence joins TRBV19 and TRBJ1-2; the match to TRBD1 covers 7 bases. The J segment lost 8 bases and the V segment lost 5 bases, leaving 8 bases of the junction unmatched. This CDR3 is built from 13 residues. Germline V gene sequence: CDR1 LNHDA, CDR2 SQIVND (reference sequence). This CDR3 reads CASSPPTGRGYTF. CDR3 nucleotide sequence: TGTGCCAGTAGTCCCCCGACAGGGAGGGGCTACACCTTC.

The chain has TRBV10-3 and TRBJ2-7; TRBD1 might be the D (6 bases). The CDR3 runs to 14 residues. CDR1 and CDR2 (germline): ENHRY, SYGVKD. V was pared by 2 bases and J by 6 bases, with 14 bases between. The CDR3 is CAISENTKGGEQYF. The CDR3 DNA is TGTGCCATCAGTGAGAATACTAAAGGGGGCGAGCAGTACTTC.

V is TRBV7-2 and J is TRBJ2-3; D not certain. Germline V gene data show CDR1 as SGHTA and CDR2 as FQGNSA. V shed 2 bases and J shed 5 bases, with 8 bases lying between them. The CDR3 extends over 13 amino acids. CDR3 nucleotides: TGTGCCAGCAGCTTAAATCATAGAGATACGCAGTATTTT. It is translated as CASSLNHRDTQYF.

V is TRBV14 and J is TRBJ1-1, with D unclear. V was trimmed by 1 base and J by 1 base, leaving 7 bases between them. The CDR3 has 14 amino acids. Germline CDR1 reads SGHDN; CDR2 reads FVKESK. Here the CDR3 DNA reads TGTGCCAGCAGCCAAGGACTGGCGAACACTGAAGCTTTCTTT. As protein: CASSQGLANTEAFF.

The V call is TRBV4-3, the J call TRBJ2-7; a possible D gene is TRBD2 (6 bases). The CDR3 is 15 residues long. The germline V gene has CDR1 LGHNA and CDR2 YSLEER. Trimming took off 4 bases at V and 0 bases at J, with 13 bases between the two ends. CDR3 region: CASSRRSGPSYEQYF. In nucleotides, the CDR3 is TGCGCCAGCAGCCGCCGAAGCGGGCCCTCCTACGAGCAGTACTTC.

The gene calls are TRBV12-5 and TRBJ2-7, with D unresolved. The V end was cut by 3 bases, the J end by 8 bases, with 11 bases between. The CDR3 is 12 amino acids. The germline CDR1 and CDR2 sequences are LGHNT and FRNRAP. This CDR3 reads CASGLGRFQQYF. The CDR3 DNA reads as TGTGCTAGTGGTTTAGGACGGTTTCAGCAGTACTTC.